Following are 29 T cell receptor beta chains from one sample sequenced in a study of blood T cell repertoires in COVID-19. Sequencing was performed with immunoSEQ multiplex PCR; in TCRdb, only in-frame clones are kept and a portion is missing. In the table there are 100,000 to 120,000 clones, around 76% of which are singletons. Sequencing was carried out using peripheral blood. Receptors were obtained from a woman of 80 years or more with acute or convalescent COVID-19.

V gene TRBV5-4 combines with J gene TRBJ2-3; TRBD1 agrees at 9 bases. Trimming removed 2 bases from V and 3 bases from J; junction bases left unmatched: 4. Germline CDR1 reads SGHNT; CDR2 reads YYREEE (reference sequence). The length of the CDR3 is 15 residues. CDR3 in DNA: TGTGCCAGCAGCTTACCGGGACAGGGAACAGATACGCAGTATTTT. It is translated as CASSLPGQGTDTQYF.

The V and J genes are TRBV21-1 and TRBJ2-1; the tabulated D call, TRBD2, remains unverified against the DNA. TRBV21-1 is tagged as a pseudogene. The length of the CDR3 is 17 residues. The CDR3 loop is CASSDHLLANSYNEQFF. The CDR3 bases are TGTGCCAGCAGCGACCATTTACTAGCGAACTCCTACAATGAGCAGTTCTTC.

CDR3 coding DNA: TGTGCCTGGAGTGTATCCCCAGTTAACTATGGCTACACCTTC. Its translation is CAWSVSPVNYGYTF. The chain joins TRBV30 to TRBJ1-2, with D unresolved. V lost 0 bases, J lost 1 base, and 9 bases lay in between. Germline assignment: CDR1 GTSNPN and CDR2 SVGIG (reference sequence). This CDR3 has 14 amino acids.

V usage is TRBV3-1 (or the pseudogene TRBV3-2) and J usage is TRBJ2-1; 8 nucleotides agree with TRBD1. The CDR3 contains 16 residues. In germline, CDR1 is LGHDT, CDR2 YNNKEL (reference sequence). J lost 4 bases, V lost 4 bases, and 9 bases had no gene match. In DNA form, the CDR3 reads TGTGCCAGCAGCCCCTACGGACAGGGAGGTTACAATGAGCAGTTCTTC. Amino acids: CASSPYGQGGYNEQFF.

The chain carries TRBV6-5 and TRBJ2-3; TRBD1 aligns across 8 bases. Germline CDR1 is MNHEY and CDR2 is SVGAGI. The CDR3 is 16 residues long. J gave up 5 bases and V 4 bases, and 11 bases lay outside the gene matches. CDR3 residues: CASSSQIGQGRDTQYF. In DNA, the CDR3 is TGTGCCAGCAGTTCACAAATAGGACAGGGCAGAGATACGCAGTATTTT.

This clone has just one count. The chain carries TRBV7-8 and TRBJ2-7; D gene unclear. V lost 1 base and J lost 5, with 12 bases in between. Germline V lookup: CDR1 SGHVS, CDR2 FQNEAQ. This CDR3 contains 14 residues. The CDR3 DNA reads as TGTGCCAGCAGCTTAGGCACCGCTCCTAACGAGCAGTACTTC. Its protein is CASSLGTAPNEQYF.

The CDR3 loop is CASSLGQGSNTGELFF. The CDR3 coding sequence is TGCGCCAGCAGCTTGGGACAGGGGTCGAACACCGGGGAGCTGTTTTTT. The chain has TRBV5-1 and TRBJ2-2; 8 bases map to TRBD1. The CDR3 contains 16 residues. With 0 bases clipped from V and 0 bases from J, the junction kept 1 base outside the gene matches. The germline V gene has CDR1 SGHRS and CDR2 YFSETQ.

The rearrangement links TRBV5-1 to TRBJ2-3, with TRBD1 identical over 8 bases. With 1 base clipped from V and 2 bases from J, the junction kept 6 bases outside the gene matches. This CDR3 comprises 16 residues. CDR1 is SGHRS and CDR2 is YFSETQ in the germline V gene. The CDR3 sequence is CASSLNPRGLTDTQYF. In DNA, the CDR3 is TGCGCCAGCAGCTTGAACCCCAGGGGGCTCACAGATACGCAGTATTTT.

The chain employs TRBV9 and TRBJ1-3; D ambiguous. The germline V gene has CDR1 SGDLS and CDR2 YYNGEE. Deletions cut 7 bases from V and 1 base from J, with 15 bases between. The CDR3 spans 15 residues. CDR3 bases: TGTGCCAGCTCCCTATGGGGAGGGTCTGGAAACACCATATATTTT. As protein: CASSLWGGSGNTIYF.

The chain joins TRBV7-9 to TRBJ1-5, with D possibly matching TRBD1 (5 bases). Germline CDR1 is SEHNR and CDR2 is FQNEAQ (reference sequence). V was trimmed by 6 bases and J by 5 bases, leaving 11 bases between them. This CDR3 region has 13 residues. The CDR3 DNA follows: TGTGCCAGCAGTCCCGGGGGGGATCAGCCCCAGCATTTT. Protein: CASSPGGDQPQHF.

The chain recombines TRBV12-3 or TRBV12-4 with TRBJ2-7; TRBD1 is a possible D gene (5 bases). The CDR3 spans 13 residues. V lost 5 bases and J lost 6, with 14 bases in between. CDR3 sequence: CASSPPDSSEQYF. As DNA, the CDR3 is TGTGCCAGCAGTCCCCCTGACAGCAGCGAGCAGTACTTC.

The chain carries TRBV2 and TRBJ2-7, with 10 nucleotides matching TRBD1. Germline CDR1 is SNHLY and CDR2 is FYNNEI. V lost 5 bases to trimming and J lost 7 bases; unmatched junction nucleotides: 11. The CDR3 extends over 15 amino acids. The CDR3 nucleotides are TGTGCCAGCAGTCTGACACTCGGGACAGGGGAAGAGCAGTACTTC. This sequence encodes CASSLTLGTGEEQYF.

V gene TRBV5-1 combines with J gene TRBJ2-3, with unresolved D. The germline gives CDR1 SGHRS, CDR2 YFSETQ. The CDR3 extends over 15 amino acids. V was trimmed by 4 bases and J by 2 bases, leaving 14 bases between them. DNA for the CDR3: TGCGCCAGCAGCCCCGGAGTAGAGGTCACAGATACGCAGTATTTT. Translation gives CASSPGVEVTDTQYF.

Here the CDR3 reads CASMGLTEAFF. For the CDR3, the DNA is TGTGCCAGCATGGGCCTGACTGAAGCTTTCTTT. The chain joins TRBV5-5 to TRBJ1-1; no clear D gene. The germline CDR1 and CDR2 sequences are SGHKS and YYEKEE (reference sequence). CDR3 length: 11 amino acids. V was pared by 6 bases and J by 5 bases, with 8 bases between.

V is TRBV6-5 and J is TRBJ2-7; 8 nucleotides match TRBD1. This CDR3 is 13 amino acids long. Trimming took 6 bases from V and 4 from J; bases not matched to a gene: 5. CDR1 is MNHEY and CDR2 is SVGAGI in the germline V gene. CDR3 loop: CASSRTGPYEQYF. DNA of the CDR3: TGTGCCAGCAGCCGGACAGGGCCGTACGAGCAGTACTTC.

The chain has TRBV6-6 and TRBJ2-7, with a tentative D call TRBD1 (6 bases). Deletions cut 6 bases from V and 4 bases from J, with 7 bases between. This CDR3 is 11 amino acids long. Germline V gives CDR1 MNHNY, CDR2 SVGAGI (reference sequence). The CDR3 loop reads CASRRGYEQYF. In DNA, the CDR3 is TGTGCCAGCAGAAGGGGGTACGAGCAGTACTTC.

The chain combines TRBV19 with TRBJ2-1; D gene uncertain. This CDR3 spans 19 amino acids. Trimming removed 5 bases from V and 0 bases from J, with 23 bases in between. Germline CDR1 reads LNHDA; CDR2 reads SQIVND (reference sequence). This chain's CDR3 is CASSPPRQGARHSYNEQFF. The CDR3, as DNA: TGTGCCAGTAGTCCCCCCAGGCAAGGTGCGAGACACTCCTACAATGAGCAGTTCTTC.

The rearrangement joins TRBV12-3 or TRBV12-4 to TRBJ1-3, with D hard to call. V was clipped by 3 bases and J by 4 bases, with 4 bases between them. The CDR3 is 12 amino acids. CDR3 sequence (DNA): TGTGCCAGCAGTTTCGGGGGAAACACCATATATTTT. Its translation is CASSFGGNTIYF.

There are a few counts of this clone. This sequence joins TRBV7-2 and TRBJ2-1; the D gene is possibly TRBD2 (6 bases). This CDR3 comprises 15 residues. V lost 1 base, J lost 3 bases, and 10 bases lay in between. CDR1 is SGHTA and CDR2 is FQGNSA in the germline V gene. This CDR3 is CASSLDGGIYNEQFF. CDR3 sequence (DNA): TGTGCCAGCAGCTTAGATGGCGGGATCTACAATGAGCAGTTCTTC. The whole variable domain, filled in from reference TRBV7-2 and TRBJ2-1, reads GAGVSQSPSNKVTEKGKDVELRCDPISGHTALYWYRQSLGQGLEFLIYFQGNSAPDKSGLPSDRFSAERTGGSVSTLTIQRTQQEDSAVYLCASSLDGGIYNEQFFGPGTRLTVL.

This chain joins TRBV19 and TRBJ1-5; D uncertain. The CDR3 covers 13 residues. Trimming took off 4 bases at V and 4 bases at J, with 8 bases between the two ends. Germline values: CDR1 LNHDA, CDR2 SQIVND (reference sequence). CDR3 DNA sequence: TGTGCCAGTAGTACTACCAAGAATCAGCCCCAGCATTTT. This encodes CASSTTKNQPQHF.

The J gene is TRBJ2-2, the V gene TRBV5-1; 8 nucleotides align to TRBD2. Trimming at V came to 4 bases and at J to 1 base, leaving 3 bases not matched to a gene. This CDR3 contains 15 residues. Germline CDR1 and CDR2: SGHRS and YFSETQ. This CDR3 reads CASSPGTRNTGELFF. CDR3 in DNA: TGCGCCAGCAGCCCTGGGACTAGGAACACCGGGGAGCTGTTTTTT.

This rearrangement joins TRBV29-1 to TRBJ2-3, with 7 nucleotides matching TRBD1. V lost 7 bases and J lost 2; bases outside the gene matches: 9. Germline V gene sequence: CDR1 SQVTM, CDR2 ANQGSEA. The CDR3 sequence is 14 residues long. CDR3 amino acids: CSATRDSNTDTQYF. CDR3 DNA: TGCAGCGCTACCCGGGACAGCAACACAGATACGCAGTATTTT.

DNA of the CDR3: TGCGCCAGCAGCGGAATGACAGGGTACGAGCAGTACTTC. Amino acids: CASSGMTGYEQYF. This chain uses TRBV5-1 with TRBJ2-7, with 7 bases aligning to TRBD1. V dropped 4 bases and J dropped 4; count of bases not matched to a gene: 5. The CDR3 is 13 amino acids. From germline, CDR1 is SGHRS and CDR2 YFSETQ.

The chain employs TRBV19 and TRBJ2-7; the match to TRBD1 covers 12 bases. Trimming at V came to 7 bases and at J to 5 bases, leaving 9 bases not matched to a gene. Per germline, CDR1 LNHDA and CDR2 SQIVND (reference sequence). The CDR3 extends over 15 amino acids. CDR3 residues: CASMITGTGGNEQYF. Here the CDR3 DNA reads TGTGCCAGTATGATCACCGGGACAGGGGGCAACGAGCAGTACTTC.

CDR3 residues: CASSYRSNEQFF. The CDR3 nucleotides are TGTGCCAGCAGTTACCGGTCTAATGAGCAGTTCTTC. The V and J genes are TRBV6-6 and TRBJ2-1; D remains unclear. The CDR3 runs to 12 residues. Germline lookup yields CDR1 MNHNY and CDR2 SVGAGI (reference sequence). V shed 2 bases and J shed 7 bases, with 6 bases lying between them.

The V and J genes are TRBV28 and TRBJ2-3; the D is unclear. V lost 6 bases and J lost 5, with 27 bases in between. The CDR3 consists of 18 residues. Germline loops: CDR1 MDHEN, CDR2 SYDVKM. The CDR3 loop is CASSPAVYLSRTRDTQYF. The CDR3, as DNA: TGTGCCAGCAGCCCCGCCGTGTACCTTTCAAGAACAAGAGATACGCAGTATTTT.

This clone was recorded once. The V and J genes are TRBV5-4 and TRBJ1-6; D is undetermined. The V gene's germline CDR1 is SGHNT and CDR2 YYREEE (reference sequence). There are 14 residues in the CDR3. V dropped 0 bases and J dropped 6 bases, with 7 bases sitting between them. In DNA form, the CDR3 reads TGTGCCAGCAGCTTGGAACGCGGTAATTCACCCCTCCACTTT. Protein sequence: CASSLERGNSPLHF. Filled out from reference TRBV5-4 and TRBJ1-6, the complete variable domain reads ETGVTQSPTHLIKTRGQQVTLRCSSQSGHNTVSWYQQALGQGPQFIFQYYREEENGRGNFPPRFSGLQFPNYSSELNVNALELDDSALYLCASSLERGNSPLHFGNGTRLTVT.

The chain employs TRBV6-2 or TRBV6-3 and TRBJ2-5, with D uncertain. CDR3 length equals 11 residues. V was pared by 6 bases and J by 5 bases, with 7 bases between. CDR1 MNHEY and CDR2 SVGEGT come from the germline V gene. This CDR3 reads CASSPGETQYF. CDR3 bases: TGTGCCAGCAGCCCCGGGGAGACCCAGTACTTC.

V gene TRBV9 combines with J gene TRBJ1-4; TRBD1 agrees at 8 bases. CDR1 and CDR2 (germline): SGDLS, YYNGEE. V was pared by 2 bases and J by 1 base, with 7 bases of the junction left unmatched. CDR3 length: 17 amino acids. The CDR3 nucleotides are TGTGCCAGCAGCGTCCAGGGGGCGGATATAACTAATGAAAAACTGTTTTTT. Residues: CASSVQGADITNEKLFF.